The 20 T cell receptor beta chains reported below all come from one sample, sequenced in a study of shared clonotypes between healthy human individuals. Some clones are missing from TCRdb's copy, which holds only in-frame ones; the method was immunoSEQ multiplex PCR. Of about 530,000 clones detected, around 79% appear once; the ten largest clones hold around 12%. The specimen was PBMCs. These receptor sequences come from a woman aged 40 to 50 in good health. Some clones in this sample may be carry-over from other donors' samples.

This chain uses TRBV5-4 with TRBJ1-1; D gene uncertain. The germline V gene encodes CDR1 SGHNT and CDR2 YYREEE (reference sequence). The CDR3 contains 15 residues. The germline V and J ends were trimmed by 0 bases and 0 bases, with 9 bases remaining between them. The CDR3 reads CASSLGAYMNTEAFF. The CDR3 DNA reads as TGTGCCAGCAGCTTGGGGGCTTACATGAACACTGAAGCTTTCTTT.

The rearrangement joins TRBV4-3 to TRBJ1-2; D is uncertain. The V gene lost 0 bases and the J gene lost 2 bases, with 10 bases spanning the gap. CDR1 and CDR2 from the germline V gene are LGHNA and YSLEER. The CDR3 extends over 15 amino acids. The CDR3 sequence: CASSQDRVGNYGYTF. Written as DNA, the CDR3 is TGCGCCAGCAGCCAAGATAGGGTCGGAAACTATGGCTACACCTTC.

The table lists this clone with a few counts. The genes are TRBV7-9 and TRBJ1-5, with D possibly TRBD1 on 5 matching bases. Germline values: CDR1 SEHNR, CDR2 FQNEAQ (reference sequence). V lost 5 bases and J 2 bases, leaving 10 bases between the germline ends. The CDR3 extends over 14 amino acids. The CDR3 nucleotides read TGTGCCAGCAGCCCGGGGGATGGCAATCAGCCCCAGCATTTT. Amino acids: CASSPGDGNQPQHF.

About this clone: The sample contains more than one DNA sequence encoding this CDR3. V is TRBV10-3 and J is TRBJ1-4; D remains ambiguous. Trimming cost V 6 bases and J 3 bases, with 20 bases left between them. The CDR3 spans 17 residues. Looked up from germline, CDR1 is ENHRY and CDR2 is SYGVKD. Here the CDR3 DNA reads TGTGCCATCAGCCAAGGAGAGGGCGGTGTGGCTAATGAAAAACTGTTTTTT. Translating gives CAISQGEGGVANEKLFF.

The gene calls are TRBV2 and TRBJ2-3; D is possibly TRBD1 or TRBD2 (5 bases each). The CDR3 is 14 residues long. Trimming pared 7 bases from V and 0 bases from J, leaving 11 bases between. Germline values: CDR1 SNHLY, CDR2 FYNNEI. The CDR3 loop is CASISGTSTDTQYF. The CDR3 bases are TGTGCCAGCATCTCTGGGACCAGCACAGATACGCAGTATTTT.

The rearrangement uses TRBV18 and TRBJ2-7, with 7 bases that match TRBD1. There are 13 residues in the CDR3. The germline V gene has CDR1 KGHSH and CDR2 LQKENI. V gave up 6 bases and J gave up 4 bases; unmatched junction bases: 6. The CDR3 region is CASSVGTEYEQYF. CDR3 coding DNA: TGTGCCAGCTCGGTTGGGACAGAGTACGAGCAGTACTTC. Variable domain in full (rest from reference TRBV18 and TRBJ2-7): NAGVMQNPRHLVRRRGQEARLRCSPMKGHSHVYWYRQLPEEGLKFMVYLQKENIIDESGMPKERFSAEFPKEGPSILRIQQVVRGDSAAYFCASSVGTEYEQYFGPGTRLTVT.

This CDR3 is CASSLLPGLAGGIYEQYF. The CDR3 DNA sequence: TGTGCCAGCAGTTTACTCCCGGGACTAGCGGGAGGAATCTACGAGCAGTACTTC. The chain is built from TRBV27 and TRBJ2-7; the match to TRBD2 covers 15 bases. The germline V gene has CDR1 MNHEY and CDR2 SMNVEV (reference sequence). This CDR3 is built from 18 residues. The junction had 8 bases not matched to a gene; V was cut back by 2 bases and J by 3 bases.

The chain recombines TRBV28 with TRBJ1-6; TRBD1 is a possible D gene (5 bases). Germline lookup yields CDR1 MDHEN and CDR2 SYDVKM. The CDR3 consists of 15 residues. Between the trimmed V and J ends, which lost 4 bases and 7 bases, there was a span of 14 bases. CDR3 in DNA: TGTGCCAGCAGTTCGCGACGGGGCAGGAATTCACCCCTCCACTTT. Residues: CASSSRRGRNSPLHF.

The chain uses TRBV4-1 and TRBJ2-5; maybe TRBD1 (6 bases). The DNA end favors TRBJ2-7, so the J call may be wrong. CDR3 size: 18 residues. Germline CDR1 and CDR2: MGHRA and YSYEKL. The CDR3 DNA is TGCGCCAGCAGCCAAGAAAGGGGACAAGCAACGAGCTCCTACGAGCAGTACTTC. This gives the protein CASSQERGQATSSYEQYF.

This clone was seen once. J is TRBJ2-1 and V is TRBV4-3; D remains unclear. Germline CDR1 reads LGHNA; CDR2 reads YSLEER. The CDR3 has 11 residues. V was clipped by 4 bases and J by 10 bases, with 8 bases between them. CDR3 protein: CASSLRGEQFF. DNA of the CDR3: TGCGCCAGCAGCCTGCGTGGCGAGCAGTTCTTC.

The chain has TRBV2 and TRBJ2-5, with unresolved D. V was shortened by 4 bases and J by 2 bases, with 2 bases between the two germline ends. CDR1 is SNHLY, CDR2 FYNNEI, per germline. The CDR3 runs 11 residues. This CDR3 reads CASSAQETQYF. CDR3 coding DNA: TGTGCCAGCAGTGCGCAAGAGACCCAGTACTTC.

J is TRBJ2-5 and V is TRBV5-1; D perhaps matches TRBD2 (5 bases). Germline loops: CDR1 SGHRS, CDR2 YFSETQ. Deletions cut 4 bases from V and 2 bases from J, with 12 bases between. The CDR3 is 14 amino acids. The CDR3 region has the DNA TGCGCCAGCAGCCCAGGACTGTTACAAGAGACCCAGTACTTC. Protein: CASSPGLLQETQYF.

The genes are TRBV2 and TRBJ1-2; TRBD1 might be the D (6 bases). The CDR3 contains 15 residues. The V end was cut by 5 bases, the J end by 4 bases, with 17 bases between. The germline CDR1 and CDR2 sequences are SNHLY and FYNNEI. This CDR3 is CASSMAGGLGYGYTF. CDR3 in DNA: TGTGCCAGCAGTATGGCTGGGGGGCTTGGCTATGGCTACACCTTC.

CDR3 bases: TGCGCCAGCAGTGAGTCGGGGGCTCCGGGGGAGCTGTTTTTT. The encoded protein is CASSESGAPGELFF. The chain recombines TRBV10-1 with TRBJ2-2; D might be TRBD1 (6 bases). The CDR3 sequence is 14 residues long. Germline V gene lookup returns CDR1 WNHNN and CDR2 SYGVQD (reference sequence). V gave up 0 bases and J gave up 8 bases, with 10 bases separating them.

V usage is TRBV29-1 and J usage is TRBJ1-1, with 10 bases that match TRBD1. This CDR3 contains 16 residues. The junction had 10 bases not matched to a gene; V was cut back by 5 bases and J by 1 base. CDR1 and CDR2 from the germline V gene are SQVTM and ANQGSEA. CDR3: CSVSGTGVYRNTEAFF. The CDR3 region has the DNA TGCAGCGTTTCCGGGACAGGGGTTTATAGGAACACTGAAGCTTTCTTT.

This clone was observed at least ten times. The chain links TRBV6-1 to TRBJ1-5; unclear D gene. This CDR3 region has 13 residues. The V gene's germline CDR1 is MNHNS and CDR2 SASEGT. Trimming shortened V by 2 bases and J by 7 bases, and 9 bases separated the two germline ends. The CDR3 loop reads CASSERSVQPQHF. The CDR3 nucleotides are TGTGCCAGCAGTGAAAGGTCAGTACAGCCCCAGCATTTT.

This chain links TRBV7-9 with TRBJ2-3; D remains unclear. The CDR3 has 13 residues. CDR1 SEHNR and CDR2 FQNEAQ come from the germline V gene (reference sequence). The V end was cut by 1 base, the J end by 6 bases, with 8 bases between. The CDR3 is CASSLVSWDTQYF. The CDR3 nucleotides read TGTGCCAGCAGCTTAGTTAGCTGGGATACGCAGTATTTT.

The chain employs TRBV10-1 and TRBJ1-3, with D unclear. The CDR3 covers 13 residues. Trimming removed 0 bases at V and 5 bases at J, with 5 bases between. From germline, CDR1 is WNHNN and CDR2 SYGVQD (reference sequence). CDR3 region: CASSESGRNTIYF. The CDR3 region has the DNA TGCGCCAGCAGTGAGTCGGGAAGAAACACCATATATTTT.

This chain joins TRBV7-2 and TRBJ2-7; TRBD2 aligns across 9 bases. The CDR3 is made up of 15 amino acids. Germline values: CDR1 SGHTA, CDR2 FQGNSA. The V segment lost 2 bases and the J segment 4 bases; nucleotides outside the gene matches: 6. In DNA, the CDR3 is TGTGCCAGCAGCTTAAGTGCGCTAGCGGGATACGAGCAGTACTTC. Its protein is CASSLSALAGYEQYF.

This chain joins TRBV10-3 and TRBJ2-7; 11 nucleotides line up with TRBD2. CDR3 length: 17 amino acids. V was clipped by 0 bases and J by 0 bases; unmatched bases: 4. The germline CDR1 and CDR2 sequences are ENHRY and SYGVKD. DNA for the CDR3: TGTGCCATCAGTGAGTCCAGTAGCGGGAGGGTCTCCTACGAGCAGTACTTC. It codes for CAISESSSGRVSYEQYF.